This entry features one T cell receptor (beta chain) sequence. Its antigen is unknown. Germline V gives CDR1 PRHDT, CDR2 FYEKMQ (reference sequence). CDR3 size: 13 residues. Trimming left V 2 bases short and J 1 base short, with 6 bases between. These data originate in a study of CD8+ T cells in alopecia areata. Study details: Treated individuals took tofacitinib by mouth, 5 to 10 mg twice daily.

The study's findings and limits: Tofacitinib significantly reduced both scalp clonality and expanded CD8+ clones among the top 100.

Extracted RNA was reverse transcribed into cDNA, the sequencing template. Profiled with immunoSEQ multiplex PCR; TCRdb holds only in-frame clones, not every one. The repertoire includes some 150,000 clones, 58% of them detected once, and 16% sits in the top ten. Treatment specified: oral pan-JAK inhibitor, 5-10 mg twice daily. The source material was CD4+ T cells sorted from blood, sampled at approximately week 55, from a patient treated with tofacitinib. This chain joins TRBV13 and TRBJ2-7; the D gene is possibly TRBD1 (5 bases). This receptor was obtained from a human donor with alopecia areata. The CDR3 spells CASSLRQSYEQYF. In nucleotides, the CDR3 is TGTGCCAGCAGCTTACGACAGTCCTACGAGCAGTACTTC.